The 26 T cell receptor beta chains below all came from one sample that was sequenced in a study of cytomegalovirus exposure and HLA in healthy donors. The PCR used 60 Vbeta and 13 Jbeta primers. Assay used: immunoSEQ multiplex PCR; TCRdb lists only in-frame clones, some missing. The sample consists of about 90,000 clones, 65% to 85% of them appearing once. Sequencing was done on a sample of PBMCs. The receptors originated from a man aged 30 to 39 in good health and CMV-seronegative.

V is TRBV6-5 and J is TRBJ2-7, with TRBD1 matching 7 bases. The CDR3 consists of 15 residues. Germline V gene lookup returns CDR1 MNHEY and CDR2 SVGAGI. The V gene end was trimmed by 4 bases and the J gene end by 0 bases; junction bases not matched to a gene: 6. The CDR3 DNA is TGTGCCAGCAGTTCCTCTGGGACAGCCTCCTACGAGCAGTACTTC. Translated: CASSSSGTASYEQYF.

The V and J genes are TRBV9 and TRBJ1-1; 8 bases fit TRBD1. The V and J ends lost 3 bases and 12 bases, in that order; junction bases with no gene match: 7. The CDR3 has 12 amino acids. Germline V gives CDR1 SGDLS, CDR2 YYNGEE. CDR3 sequence (DNA): TGTGCCAGCAGCGGATCAGGGGGCGATACTTTCTTT. Amino acid sequence: CASSGSGGDTFF.

The V call is TRBV9, the J call TRBJ2-3; 8 bases line up with TRBD1. V trimming: 4 bases; J trimming: 3 bases; junction bases outside the gene matches: 4. CDR1 and CDR2 (germline): SGDLS, YYNGEE. The CDR3 contains 14 residues. CDR3 sequence: CASSLGQGTDTQYF. Here the CDR3 DNA reads TGTGCCAGCAGCTTAGGACAGGGTACAGATACGCAGTATTTT.

This clone has only a few counts. The rearrangement links TRBV6-1 to TRBJ1-2; D remains ambiguous. The germline CDR1 and CDR2 sequences are MNHNS and SASEGT. The V gene lost 3 bases and the J gene lost 1 base, with 9 bases spanning the gap. CDR3 size: 14 residues. The CDR3 DNA reads as TGTGCCAGCAGTGACGAGGAATATAACTATGGCTACACCTTC. Residues: CASSDEEYNYGYTF.

This sequence joins TRBV18 and TRBJ2-3, with D uncertain. V lost 0 bases, J lost 1 base, and 8 bases lay in between. This CDR3 is 15 amino acids long. CDR1 KGHSH and CDR2 LQKENI come from the germline V gene. The CDR3 reads CASSPPQLGTDTQYF. The CDR3 nucleotides read TGTGCCAGCTCACCACCACAGTTGGGCACAGATACGCAGTATTTT.

The chain combines TRBV2 with TRBJ1-2; no firm D call. Germline V gives CDR1 SNHLY, CDR2 FYNNEI. CDR3 length: 12 residues. Trimming shortened V by 5 bases and J by 7 bases, and 11 bases separated the two germline ends. The CDR3 sequence: CASSMWAGGYTF. The CDR3 DNA sequence: TGTGCCAGCAGTATGTGGGCAGGTGGCTACACCTTC.

The V call is TRBV6-1, the J call TRBJ1-6; weak D call: TRBD1 (6 bases). V was shortened by 4 bases and J by 6 bases, with 13 bases between the two germline ends. The CDR3 consists of 15 residues. CDR1 and CDR2 from the germline V gene are MNHNS and SASEGT. CDR3 residues: CASSGPGTPNSPLHF. CDR3 bases: TGTGCCAGCAGTGGACCCGGGACACCTAATTCACCCCTCCACTTT.

The sample holds a few counts of this clone. J is TRBJ1-2 and V is TRBV6-1; weak D call: TRBD1 (6 bases). V was shortened by 2 bases and J by 8 bases, with 15 bases between the two germline ends. The germline V gene encodes CDR1 MNHNS and CDR2 SASEGT. This CDR3 region has 14 residues. DNA of the CDR3: TGTGCCAGCAGTGAAAAGACAGGAAAGCGCGGCTACACCTTC. Amino acid sequence: CASSEKTGKRGYTF.

The V and J genes are TRBV7-9 and TRBJ1-1; tentatively, D is TRBD1 (5 bases). V was trimmed by 5 bases and J by 4 bases, leaving 8 bases between them. Germline V CDR1 and CDR2: SEHNR, FQNEAQ (reference sequence). The CDR3 loop spans 12 amino acids. For the CDR3, the DNA is TGTGCCAGCAGCCGCGGGACCACTGAAGCTTTCTTT. It yields the protein CASSRGTTEAFF. Full variable domain (missing parts from reference TRBV7-9 and TRBJ1-1): DTGVSQNPRHKITKRGQNVTFRCDPISEHNRLYWYRQTLGQGPEFLTYFQNEAQLEKSRLLSDRFSAERPKGSFSTLEIQRTEQGDSAMYLCASSRGTTEAFFGQGTRLTVV.

V is TRBV27 and J is TRBJ1-2; D is unclear. V gave up 6 bases and J gave up 3 bases, with 11 bases separating them. From germline, CDR1 is MNHEY and CDR2 SMNVEV (reference sequence). This CDR3 contains 13 residues. CDR3 DNA: TGTGCCAGCAGCCGCGACACGTACTATGGCTACACCTTC. It encodes CASSRDTYYGYTF.

The sample holds one count of this clone. The chain has TRBV2 and TRBJ2-3; 10 nucleotides agree with TRBD2. From germline, CDR1 is SNHLY and CDR2 FYNNEI. There are 17 residues in the CDR3. The ends lost 4 bases at V and 4 bases at J; junction bases unmatched: 11. The CDR3 is CASSGSFSGGSPDTQYF. CDR3 DNA sequence: TGTGCCAGCAGTGGCTCCTTTAGCGGGGGGTCTCCAGATACGCAGTATTTT. Full variable domain (remainder filled in from reference TRBV2 and TRBJ2-3): EPEVTQTPSHQVTQMGQEVILRCVPISNHLYFYWYRQILGQKVEFLVSFYNNEISEKSEIFDDQFSVERPDGSNFTLKIRSTKLEDSAMYFCASSGSFSGGSPDTQYFGPGTRLTVL.

This clone was seen only a few times. J is TRBJ1-6 and V is TRBV2; the match to TRBD1 covers 12 bases. V lost 6 bases to trimming and J lost 4 bases; unmatched junction nucleotides: 10. CDR1 is SNHLY and CDR2 is FYNNEI in the germline V gene. The CDR3 contains 18 residues. CDR3 in DNA: TGTGCCAGCAGCACCCCCCCGGGACAGGGGGCTTATAATTCACCCCTCCACTTT. It specifies CASSTPPGQGAYNSPLHF.

The chain recombines TRBV6-6 with TRBJ1-2; D remains unclear. Germline V CDR1 and CDR2: MNHNY, SVGAGI (reference sequence). Trimming removed 6 bases at V and 6 bases at J, with 8 bases between. The CDR3 extends over 11 amino acids. CDR3 in DNA: TGTGCCAGCAGCTCACCAGATGGCTACACCTTC. It translates to CASSSPDGYTF.

This chain uses TRBV7-3 with TRBJ2-3, with TRBD1 identical over 9 bases. J gave up 2 bases and V 5 bases, and 5 bases lay outside the gene matches. There are 15 residues in the CDR3. Germline values: CDR1 SGHTA, CDR2 FQGTGA. Written as DNA, the CDR3 is TGTGCCAGCAGCCAGGGACAGGGCTACACAGATACGCAGTATTTT. Protein sequence: CASSQGQGYTDTQYF.

The J gene is TRBJ1-6, the V gene TRBV5-1; D not certain. V dropped 4 bases and J dropped 7 bases, with 12 bases sitting between them. The CDR3 extends over 14 amino acids. The germline V gene encodes CDR1 SGHRS and CDR2 YFSETQ. DNA of the CDR3: TGCGCCAGCAGCACCGAGGGAAACAATTCACCCCTCCACTTT. Protein: CASSTEGNNSPLHF.

This clone occurred a few times. The genes are TRBV7-3 and TRBJ2-3, with D hard to call. V lost 8 bases and J lost 0, with 12 bases in between. This CDR3 has 14 residues. CDR1 is SGHTA and CDR2 is FQGTGA in the germline V gene. CDR3 coding DNA: TGTGCCAGCGTCTCAGGATATAGCACAGATACGCAGTATTTT. Translated, it gives CASVSGYSTDTQYF. Together with reference TRBV7-3 and TRBJ2-3, the CDR3 gives the full variable domain: GAGVSQTPSNKVTEKGKYVELRCDPISGHTALYWYRQSLGQGPEFLIYFQGTGAADDSGLPNDRFFAVRPEGSVSTLKIQRTERGDSAVYLCASVSGYSTDTQYFGPGTRLTVL.

This rearrangement joins TRBV5-1 to TRBJ1-5; 7 bases map to TRBD1. After removal of 4 bases from V and 3 bases from J, the junction contained 4 bases not matched to a gene. Per the germline V gene, CDR1 is SGHRS and CDR2 is YFSETQ. This CDR3 region has 14 residues. This CDR3 reads CASSHDRANQPQHF. In DNA form, the CDR3 reads TGCGCCAGCAGCCATGACAGGGCCAATCAGCCCCAGCATTTT.

The chain links TRBV19 to TRBJ1-2; 8 nucleotides agree with TRBD1. This CDR3 has 16 residues. V dropped 7 bases and J dropped 8; count of bases not matched to a gene: 18. CDR1 is LNHDA, CDR2 SQIVND, per germline (reference sequence). The CDR3 coding sequence is TGTGCCAGTACCCTAGGGGACAGGCTACTGGTTGGGGGCTACACCTTC. This sequence encodes CASTLGDRLLVGGYTF.

This clone was seen only once. This chain connects TRBV30 to TRBJ1-5, with D tentatively TRBD1 (6 bases). CDR3 length equals 13 residues. Trimming removed 1 base from V and 3 bases from J, with 7 bases in between. Germline CDR1 reads GTSNPN; CDR2 reads SVGIG (reference sequence). DNA for the CDR3: TGTGCCTGGAGTGCAGGGGTCAATCAGCCCCAGCATTTT. The encoded protein is CAWSAGVNQPQHF.

This chain connects TRBV5-4 to TRBJ2-1; 15 bases map to TRBD2. V lost 4 bases to trimming and J lost 1 base; unmatched junction nucleotides: 0. The germline V gene has CDR1 SGHNT and CDR2 YYREEE (reference sequence). The CDR3 extends over 16 amino acids. In nucleotides, the CDR3 is TGTGCCAGCAGCGGGACTAGCGGGGGGTCCTACAATGAGCAGTTCTTC. The encoded protein is CASSGTSGGSYNEQFF.

The rearrangement uses TRBV5-1 and TRBJ1-2; 7 bases agree with TRBD1. Trimming cost V 4 bases and J 3 bases; bases outside gene matches: 0. The germline V gene encodes CDR1 SGHRS and CDR2 YFSETQ. The CDR3 runs 12 residues. The CDR3 protein is CASSGTDYGYTF. In DNA, the CDR3 is TGCGCCAGCAGCGGGACAGACTATGGCTACACCTTC.

The chain couples TRBV2 to TRBJ2-3, with a tentative D call TRBD1 (5 bases). Germline lookup yields CDR1 SNHLY and CDR2 FYNNEI. The CDR3 covers 14 residues. Trimming took off 5 bases at V and 0 bases at J, with 9 bases between the two ends. CDR3 protein: CASSWGTSTDTQYF. DNA of the CDR3: TGTGCCAGCAGTTGGGGCACTAGCACAGATACGCAGTATTTT.

The rearrangement uses TRBV9 and TRBJ2-7, with 10 bases lining up with TRBD2. After removal of 0 bases from V and 3 bases from J, the junction contained 0 bases not matched to a gene. CDR3 length: 14 residues. The germline V gene encodes CDR1 SGDLS and CDR2 YYNGEE. Here the CDR3 DNA reads TGTGCCAGCAGCGTAGCTAGCGGGGGCTACGAGCAGTACTTC. This encodes CASSVASGGYEQYF.

V usage is TRBV10-2 and J usage is TRBJ2-1, with 12 bases fitting TRBD2. The CDR3 totals 14 residues. Germline-derived CDR1 and CDR2 are WSHSY and SAAADI. J was trimmed by 13 bases and V by 3 bases; bases with no gene match: 7. The CDR3 coding sequence is TGCGCCAGCAGTGAACTAGCGGGGGGCCTACCTCAGTTCTTC. Translation gives CASSELAGGLPQFF.

This clone was detected only a few times. The J gene is TRBJ1-4, the V gene TRBV6-5, with a weak D call TRBD1 (5 bases). The CDR3 covers 13 residues. V gave up 10 bases and J gave up 4 bases, with 13 bases separating them. Germline CDR1 reads MNHEY; CDR2 reads SVGAGI. CDR3 region: CATAGQGNEKLFF. The CDR3 region has the DNA TGTGCCACCGCCGGGCAGGGTAATGAAAAACTGTTTTTT.

This chain joins TRBV6-4 and TRBJ1-1; D gene uncertain. The ends were cut back, 8 bases at V and 0 bases at J, with 19 bases in the middle. From germline, CDR1 is MRHNA and CDR2 SNTAGT. This CDR3 has 16 amino acids. CDR3 amino acids: CASDLTKRILNTEAFF. The CDR3 bases are TGTGCCAGCGACCTAACGAAGCGGATACTGAACACTGAAGCTTTCTTT.